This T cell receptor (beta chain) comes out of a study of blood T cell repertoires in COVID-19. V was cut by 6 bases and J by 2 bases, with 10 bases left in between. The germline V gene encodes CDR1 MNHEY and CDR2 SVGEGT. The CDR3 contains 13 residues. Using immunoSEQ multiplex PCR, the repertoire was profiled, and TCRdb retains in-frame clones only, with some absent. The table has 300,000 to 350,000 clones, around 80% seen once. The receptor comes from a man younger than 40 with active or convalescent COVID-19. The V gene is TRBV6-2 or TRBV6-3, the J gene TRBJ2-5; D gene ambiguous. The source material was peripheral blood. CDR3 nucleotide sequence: TGTGCCAGCAGACCTACAGCTCAAGAGACCCAGTACTTC. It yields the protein CASRPTAQETQYF.